This record covers a single T cell receptor (beta chain). The table lists this clonotype with many counts. Its antigen specificity is not known. No per-base quality is available; no much larger clone lies one base away. This entry belongs to a study of regulatory T cells in long-lasting Graves disease (dated by TCRdb to about 2021). The study in broad terms: Patients with newly diagnosed Graves' disease had been on antithyroid drugs for under 3 months. This study used TCR sequencing and RNA sequencing of peripheral blood to compare persistent Graves' disease patients against newly diagnosed Graves' disease patients. The study was conducted in China and was registered as a clinical trial. A total of some 35 samples underwent TCR sequencing, from about 13 patients with persistent Graves' disease and around 20 patients with newly diagnosed Graves' disease. Findings and caveats that apply to the study as a whole: The authors acknowledged the small sample size as a limitation that may reduce accuracy. Persistent disease showed preferential use of TRBV28, TRBJ1-2 and TRBJ2-5, whereas newly diagnosed disease favored TRBV20-1 and TRBJ2-1. Sequencing and analysis were limited to the TCR beta chain. Only peripheral blood was studied, because thyroid tissue, the primary lesion, was inaccessible. Persistent patients shared more public clonotypes among themselves (around 2,800) than newly diagnosed patients did (approximately 970). Lower TCR Shannon entropy and fewer highly expanded clones were observed in persistent Graves' disease patients than in newly diagnosed patients, which suggested clonal expansion.

There are 17 amino acids in the CDR3, from cysteine to phenylalanine inclusive. Of the read, only the CDR3 DNA is kept; its 51 bases are in frame from base 1. V is reduced by 5 bases and J by 2 bases, leaving a spacing of 19 bases between them. Library method: multiplex PCR. Data came from an Illumina HiSeq 4000. TCR beta libraries were built with iRepertoire HTBI primers and Arm-PCR amplification of CDR3 regions. Before sequencing, the PCR products went through gel purification. The paper's processing steps were these. Gene usage analysis of CDR3 amino acid clonotypes used the roughly 60 TRBV and 14 to 15 TRBJ segments found across samples. COPE and FqMerger were used to merge the filtered high-quality paired reads into contigs. Contigs were aligned with BLAST to IMGT TRBV, TRBD and TRBJ reference genes, and CDR3 was defined per IMGT. Clonotypes above 0.1% frequency were classified as highly expanded clones. Repertoire diversity was measured by Shannon entropy, and V-J evenness by the Gini coefficient. A clonotype was considered public if more than one individual shared it. The public sequencing data were trimmed at Q25 with fastp and processed into clonotypes with MiXCR by TCRdb, which kept only in-frame beta chains. A single entry per CDR3 protein holds the most common genes and DNA from its merged rows. In this record, the V and J calls reflect TCRdb's handling and not the investigators' own analysis. Present in this sample are approximately 540,000 distinct CDR3 sequences, 12% of which were seen just once. The leading ten clones occupy around 9.3% of the sample.

The intended sense of this specimen's time point label: newly diagnosed GD, antithyroid drugs for less than 3 months. For both TCR sequencing and RNA sequencing, RNA was extracted from PBMCs in TRIzol. The diagnosis of Graves' disease was made according to American Thyroid Association guidelines. Patients were recruited from an endocrinology department in Xi'an, China. From each patient, approximately 9 milliliters of peripheral blood was collected into an EDTA anticoagulant tube. Ficoll Paque Plus density gradient separation was used to isolate PBMCs, and no further T cell sorting was done. An Agilent 2100 Bioanalyzer and agarose gel were used to assess RNA quality, and a NanoDrop 2000 was used to measure RNA concentration. These sequences were also reported in another study, on T cells in Graves' hyperthyroidism and ophthalmopathy. As the second paper documents: Graves' hyperthyroidism was defined as stable when no progression to ophthalmopathy occurred over 18 months of follow-up. Hyperthyroidism patients were newly diagnosed, with disease duration under 2 months, and aged 18 to 65 years. The study excluded patients with uncontrolled infections, other autoimmune diseases, pregnancy or lactation. Clinical symptoms, serum thyroxine and TRAb, thyroid ultrasound, and orbital computed tomography formed the basis for the diagnoses. The first round of RT-PCR for the TCR CDR3 was performed with the HTBI primer set and the Qiagen OneStep RT-PCR kit. Most expanded thyroid clonotypes (frequency above 0.001) were also found in blood, which suggests that blood repertoires may mirror thyroid immune responses. Ophthalmopathy was separated from stable hyperthyroidism by a 13 V-J signature model, with approximately 89% sensitivity and about 84% specificity obtained in cross-validation and 80%/75% obtained in testing. In validation, progression to ophthalmopathy was predicted by the model with approximately 67% sensitivity and 72.22% specificity, a median of 6.5 months before onset. A discovery cohort of about a hundred patients, approximately 44 with Graves' ophthalmopathy and fewer than 65 with stable Graves' hyperthyroidism, was used to find distinguishing TCR V-J signatures. Whether ophthalmopathy could be predicted prospectively was tested in an independent validation cohort made up of under 20 hyperthyroidism patients plus 17 patients who later progressed to ophthalmopathy. For training and testing, the roughly 97 patients in the discovery cohort were randomly divided in a 7:3 ratio. In over five Graves' hyperthyroidism patients, the study also compared T-cell repertoires from thyroid tissue with T-cell repertoires from blood. After sampling, hyperthyroidism patients received methimazole starting at 30 mg daily, and ophthalmopathy patients received high-dose intravenous methylprednisolone. A second multiplex PCR round built the libraries, followed by size selection and purification. Sequencing of the libraries was done on an Illumina HiSeq2000 using paired-end 100 bp reads. SOAPnuke was used to process the raw data, throwing out any read that contained adapters or uncalled bases, had a mean Phred below 15, or lacked an exact constant-primer or identifier match. High-quality paired reads were merged using COPE v1.2.5, and each unique nucleotide sequence was defined as a clonotype. MiTCR v1.1 was used to align the clonotypes against IMGT TRBV, TRBD and TRBJ reference segments. The analysis included only V-J combinations with a frequency above 0.0001, which together covered roughly 99% of the repertoires. The TCS score was defined as the ratio of F50 (clonal expansion) to E x V (chaos), calculated using BLOSUM62-based TCRdist between CDR3 peptides within each V-J. Welch's t-statistics and random forest reduced approximately 520 V-J features to some 14, which were used in a naive Bayes classifier (R e1071). No statistical method was used to fix the sample size in advance, and group allocation was not hidden from the investigators. The paper describes TCR Vbeta CDR3 sequencing of 140 or so peripheral blood samples, made up of around 41 ophthalmopathy patients, approximately 76 hyperthyroidism patients and roughly 17 progressor patients.

The V and J genes are TRBV12-3 or TRBV12-4 and TRBJ1-5, with no confidently assigned D gene. The specimen was peripheral blood mononuclear cells (PBMCs), collected at new diagnosis, from a patient treated with antithyroid drugs. The TCR originated in a woman aged 25 to 39 with Graves disease. Donor details come from another sample of the same person, matched by shared clones. At the DNA level, the sequence is TGTGCCAGCAGTCAAGGCGGGTGGGCGGCGGGCAATCAGCCCCAGCATTTT. Translated, this gives CASSQGGWAAGNQPQHF.